This TCR beta chain was sequenced for a study of long-term antiretroviral therapy in people with HIV. The sample holds one count of this clone. Survey-level immunoSEQ v3.0 assays were run. TCRdb's table, derived via immunoSEQ multiplex PCR, lists solely in-frame clones and lacks some. Of 20,000 to 30,000 clones detected, 85% appear once; the ten largest clones hold 8% to 9.5%. The CDR3 loop spans 18 amino acids. V gave up 1 base and J gave up 4 bases; unmatched junction bases: 12. Germline CDR1 is SGHTA and CDR2 is FQGTGA. The source was unsorted PBMCs, collected 2.3 years after starting antiretroviral therapy. The origin of this receptor is a man in his forties with HIV. The rearrangement links TRBV7-3 to TRBJ2-1; 8 bases agree with TRBD2. Written as DNA, the CDR3 is TGTGCCAGCAGCTTAATCGGTATCCCGACTAGCGAGTACAATGAGCAGTTCTTC. It yields the protein CASSLIGIPTSEYNEQFF.